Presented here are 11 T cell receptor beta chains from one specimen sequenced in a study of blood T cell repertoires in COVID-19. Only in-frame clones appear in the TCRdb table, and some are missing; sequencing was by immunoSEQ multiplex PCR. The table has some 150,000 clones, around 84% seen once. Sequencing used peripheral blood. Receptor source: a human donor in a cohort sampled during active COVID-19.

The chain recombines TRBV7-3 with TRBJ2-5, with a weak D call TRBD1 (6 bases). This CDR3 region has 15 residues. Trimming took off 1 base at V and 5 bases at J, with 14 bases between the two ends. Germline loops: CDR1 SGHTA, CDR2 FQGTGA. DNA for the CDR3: TGTGCCAGCAGCTTAAGGGGGCAGGGCTGGGAGACCCAGTACTTC. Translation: CASSLRGQGWETQYF.

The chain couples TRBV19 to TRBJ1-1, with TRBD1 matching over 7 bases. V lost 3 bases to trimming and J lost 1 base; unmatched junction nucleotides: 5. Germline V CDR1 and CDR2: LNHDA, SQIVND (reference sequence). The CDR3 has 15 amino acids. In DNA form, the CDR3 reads TGTGCCAGTAGTATTATCCCAGGGGGGAACACTGAAGCTTTCTTT. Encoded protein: CASSIIPGGNTEAFF.

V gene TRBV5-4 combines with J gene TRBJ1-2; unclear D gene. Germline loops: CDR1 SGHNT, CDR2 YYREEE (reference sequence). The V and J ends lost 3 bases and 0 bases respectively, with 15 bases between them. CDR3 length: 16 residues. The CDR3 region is CASSSPWARANYGYTF. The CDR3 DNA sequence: TGTGCCAGCAGCTCTCCCTGGGCCAGAGCTAACTATGGCTACACCTTC.

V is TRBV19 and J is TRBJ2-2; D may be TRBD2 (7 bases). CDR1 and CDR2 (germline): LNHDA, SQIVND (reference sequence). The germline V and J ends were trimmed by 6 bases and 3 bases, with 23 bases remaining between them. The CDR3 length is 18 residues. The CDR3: CASRTSIRGGAYTGELFF. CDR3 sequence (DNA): TGTGCCAGTAGAACCTCTATTCGCGGGGGCGCCTACACCGGGGAGCTGTTTTTT. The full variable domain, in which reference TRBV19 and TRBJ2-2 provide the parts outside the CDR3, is DGGITQSPKYLFRKEGQNVTLSCEQNLNHDAMYWYRQDPGQGLRLIYYSQIVNDFQKGDIAEGYSVSREKKESFPLTVTSAQKNPTAFYLCASRTSIRGGAYTGELFFGEGSRLTVL.

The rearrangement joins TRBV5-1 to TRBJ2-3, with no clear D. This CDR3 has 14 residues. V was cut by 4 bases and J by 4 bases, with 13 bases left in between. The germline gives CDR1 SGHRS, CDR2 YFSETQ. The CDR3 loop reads CASSPSIVPDTQYF. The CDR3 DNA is TGCGCCAGCAGCCCGAGCATTGTCCCAGATACGCAGTATTTT.

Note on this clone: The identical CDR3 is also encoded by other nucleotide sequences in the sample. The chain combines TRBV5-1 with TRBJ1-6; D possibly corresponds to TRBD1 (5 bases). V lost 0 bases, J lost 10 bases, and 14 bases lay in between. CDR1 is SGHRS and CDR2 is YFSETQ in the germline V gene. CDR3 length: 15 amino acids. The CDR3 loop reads CASSLAGQGRSPLHF. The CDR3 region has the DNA TGCGCCAGCAGCTTGGCCGGGCAGGGAAGGTCACCCCTCCACTTT.

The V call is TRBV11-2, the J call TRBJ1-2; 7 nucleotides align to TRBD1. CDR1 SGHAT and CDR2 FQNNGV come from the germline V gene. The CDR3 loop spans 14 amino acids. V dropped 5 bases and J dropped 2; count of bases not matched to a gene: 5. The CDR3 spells CASSPGTANYGYTF. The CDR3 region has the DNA TGTGCCAGCAGCCCGGGGACAGCCAACTATGGCTACACCTTC.

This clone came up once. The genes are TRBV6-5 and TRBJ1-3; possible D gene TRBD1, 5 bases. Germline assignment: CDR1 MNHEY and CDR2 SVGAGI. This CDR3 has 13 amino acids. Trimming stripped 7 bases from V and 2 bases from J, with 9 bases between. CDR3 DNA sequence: TGTGCCAGCAACACAGGTGCTGGAAACACCATATATTTT. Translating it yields CASNTGAGNTIYF.

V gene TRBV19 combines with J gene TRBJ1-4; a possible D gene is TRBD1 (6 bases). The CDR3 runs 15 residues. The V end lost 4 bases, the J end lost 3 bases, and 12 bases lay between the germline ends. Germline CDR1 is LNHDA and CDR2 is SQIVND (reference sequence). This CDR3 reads CASSNRALSNEKLFF. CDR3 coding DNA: TGTGCCAGTAGTAACAGGGCCTTATCTAATGAAAAACTGTTTTTT.

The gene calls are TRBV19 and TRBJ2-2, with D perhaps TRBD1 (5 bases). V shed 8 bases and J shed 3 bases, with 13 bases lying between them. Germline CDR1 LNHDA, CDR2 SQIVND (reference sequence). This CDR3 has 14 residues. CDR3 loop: CASSRAGYTGELFF. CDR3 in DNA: TGTGCCAGTTCAAGAGCAGGGTACACCGGGGAGCTGTTTTTT.

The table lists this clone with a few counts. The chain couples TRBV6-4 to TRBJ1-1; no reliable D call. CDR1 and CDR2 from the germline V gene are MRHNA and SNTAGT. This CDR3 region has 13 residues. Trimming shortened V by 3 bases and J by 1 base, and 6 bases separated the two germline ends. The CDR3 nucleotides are TGTGCCAGCAGTGAACAGAGGAACACTGAAGCTTTCTTT. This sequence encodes CASSEQRNTEAFF.